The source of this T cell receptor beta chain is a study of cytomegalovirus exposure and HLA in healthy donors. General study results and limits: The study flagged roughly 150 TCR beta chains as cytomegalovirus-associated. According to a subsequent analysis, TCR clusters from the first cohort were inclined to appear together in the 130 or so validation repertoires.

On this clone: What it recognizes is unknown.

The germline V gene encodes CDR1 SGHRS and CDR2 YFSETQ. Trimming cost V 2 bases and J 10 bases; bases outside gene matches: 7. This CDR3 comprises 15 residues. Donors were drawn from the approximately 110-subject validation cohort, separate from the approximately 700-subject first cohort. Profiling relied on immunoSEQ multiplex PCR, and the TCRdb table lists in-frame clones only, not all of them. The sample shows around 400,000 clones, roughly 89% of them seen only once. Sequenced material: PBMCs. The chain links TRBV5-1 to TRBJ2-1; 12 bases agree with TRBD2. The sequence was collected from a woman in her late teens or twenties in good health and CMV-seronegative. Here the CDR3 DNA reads TGCGCCAGCAGCTTAGGACTAGCGGGGAGGGGGGAGCAGTTCTTC. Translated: CASSLGLAGRGEQFF.